Shown below are 10 T cell receptor beta chains from a single sample sequenced in a study of T cell responses to AZD1222 COVID-19 vaccine. Repertoires were generated with immunoSEQ multiplex PCR, while TCRdb's copy carries only in-frame clones and drops some. The repertoire holds about 120,000 clones, with about 86% as singletons. Source: peripheral blood, taken on day 0 of AZD1222 vaccination. Source of these receptors: an adult in good health.

This clone was counted a few times. The CDR3 is CATEGVYGYTF. The CDR3 nucleotides are TGTGCCACCGAGGGAGTTTATGGCTACACCTTC. The gene calls are TRBV9 and TRBJ1-2, with D hard to call. The CDR3 length is 11 residues. The V and J ends lost 9 bases and 5 bases respectively, with 11 bases between them. Germline lookup yields CDR1 SGDLS and CDR2 YYNGEE.

The sample holds one count of this clone. The rearrangement links TRBV6-2 or TRBV6-3 to TRBJ2-1, with a possible D match to TRBD1 (5 bases). Between the trimmed V and J ends, which lost 5 bases and 2 bases, there was a span of 16 bases. Germline lookup yields CDR1 MNHEY and CDR2 SVGEGT. The CDR3 runs to 16 residues. CDR3 sequence reads: CASSPELGVPYNEQFF. CDR3 DNA: TGTGCCAGCAGTCCGGAGTTAGGGGTCCCCTACAATGAGCAGTTCTTC.

The J gene is TRBJ2-1, the V gene TRBV27; 12 bases agree with TRBD2. CDR1 MNHEY and CDR2 SMNVEV come from the germline V gene (reference sequence). With V trimmed by 6 bases and J by 7 bases, 13 bases remained unmatched. The CDR3 loop spans 17 amino acids. The CDR3 here is CASSLEPGLAGRNEQFF. The CDR3 DNA is TGTGCCAGCAGCCTCGAGCCGGGACTAGCGGGTAGGAATGAGCAGTTCTTC.

This clone was seen only a few times. The chain has TRBV28 and TRBJ2-7, with 12 positions matching TRBD2. The germline V gene has CDR1 MDHEN and CDR2 SYDVKM. The CDR3 has 15 residues. V gave up 8 bases and J gave up 3 bases; unmatched junction bases: 8. The CDR3 coding sequence is TGTGCCAGCTTACGGACTAGCGGGAAAGGCTACGAGCAGTACTTC. Its protein product is CASLRTSGKGYEQYF.

This sequence joins TRBV28 and TRBJ2-2; D is ambiguous. The CDR3 is made up of 15 amino acids. Trimming took off 6 bases at V and 5 bases at J, with 16 bases between the two ends. Germline V gene sequence: CDR1 MDHEN, CDR2 SYDVKM. In DNA form, the CDR3 reads TGTGCCAGCAGCCCGGGCTTTAGGAGTACCGGGGAGCTGTTTTTT. Translating gives CASSPGFRSTGELFF.

This rearrangement joins TRBV12-5 to TRBJ1-2, with no clear D. The V end lost 6 bases, the J end lost 0 bases, and 14 bases lay between the germline ends. The CDR3 spans 15 residues. Germline CDR1 is LGHNT and CDR2 is FRNRAP. The DNA for the CDR3 is TGTGCTAGTGGCCCTTTGAGCCGTACTAACTATGGCTACACCTTC. Its translation is CASGPLSRTNYGYTF.

This chain joins TRBV5-1 and TRBJ2-7; the D gene is possibly TRBD2 (6 bases). Trimming took off 0 bases at V and 7 bases at J, with 20 bases between the two ends. Looked up from germline, CDR1 is SGHRS and CDR2 is YFSETQ. CDR3 length: 16 residues. CDR3 amino acids: CASSLGGLNVREEQYF. CDR3 nucleotides: TGCGCCAGCAGCTTGGGAGGCTTGAACGTCCGGGAGGAGCAGTACTTC.

The rearrangement links TRBV28 to TRBJ1-1; 7 bases agree with TRBD1. This CDR3 is built from 15 residues. The V gene end was trimmed by 7 bases and the J gene end by 1 base; junction bases not matched to a gene: 9. Germline CDR1 MDHEN, CDR2 SYDVKM. In DNA, the CDR3 is TGTGCCAGCAACGGAGGGGGCACGGGGAACACTGAAGCTTTCTTT. It is translated as CASNGGGTGNTEAFF.

V usage is TRBV19 and J usage is TRBJ1-6; D remains unclear. The CDR3 is 14 amino acids. Trimming took 3 bases from V and 5 from J, leaving 8 bases between them. The germline gives CDR1 LNHDA, CDR2 SQIVND (reference sequence). Written as DNA, the CDR3 is TGTGCCAGTAGTATGCGGCAGAATAATTCACCCCTCCACTTT. This sequence encodes CASSMRQNNSPLHF. Based on the CDR3 plus reference TRBV19 and TRBJ1-6, the full variable domain is DGGITQSPKYLFRKEGQNVTLSCEQNLNHDAMYWYRQDPGQGLRLIYYSQIVNDFQKGDIAEGYSVSREKKESFPLTVTSAQKNPTAFYLCASSMRQNNSPLHFGNGTRLTVT.

This rearrangement joins TRBV19 to TRBJ2-1; tentative D call: TRBD2 (5 bases). The CDR3 sequence is 15 residues long. CDR1 and CDR2 from the germline V gene are LNHDA and SQIVND (reference sequence). V lost 1 base to trimming and J lost 1 base, with 8 bases between them. CDR3 residues: CASSIGESSYNEQFF. In DNA, the CDR3 is TGTGCCAGTAGTATAGGGGAGAGTTCCTACAATGAGCAGTTCTTC.